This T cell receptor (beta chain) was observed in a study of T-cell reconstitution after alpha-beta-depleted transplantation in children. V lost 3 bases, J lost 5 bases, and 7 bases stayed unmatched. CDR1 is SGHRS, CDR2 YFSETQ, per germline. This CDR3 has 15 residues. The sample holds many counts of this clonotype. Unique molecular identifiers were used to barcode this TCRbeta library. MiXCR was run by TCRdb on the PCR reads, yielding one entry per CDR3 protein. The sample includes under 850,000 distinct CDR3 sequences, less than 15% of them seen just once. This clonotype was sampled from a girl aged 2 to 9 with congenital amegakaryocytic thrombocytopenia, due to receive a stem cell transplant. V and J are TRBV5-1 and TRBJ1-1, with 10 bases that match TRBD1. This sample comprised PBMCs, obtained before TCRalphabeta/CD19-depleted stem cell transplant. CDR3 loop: CASSWSGTGDTEAFF. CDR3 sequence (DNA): TGCGCCAGCAGCTGGTCCGGGACAGGGGATACTGAAGCTTTCTTT.